The 15 T cell receptor beta chains given below trace back to one sample, sequenced in a study of Graves' ophthalmopathy and Graves' hyperthyroidism. The TCR beta CDR3 regions underwent amplification from RNA transcripts. The authors performed first-round RT-PCR with HTBI primers and then a second-round multiplex PCR. In TCRdb, the multiplex PCR reads were re-called with MiXCR into one record per CDR3 protein. In the table there are 500,000 to 600,000 distinct CDR3 sequences, roughly 40% of which are singletons. The sample comprised peripheral blood or thyroid tissue (not recorded which). These receptors were taken from an adult man with Graves' hyperthyroidism.

This clonotype was detected ten times or more. This sequence joins TRBV19 and TRBJ1-2; the D gene is possibly TRBD1 (6 bases). The CDR3 is made up of 16 amino acids. CDR1 and CDR2 (germline): LNHDA, SQIVND (reference sequence). The V end was cut by 4 bases, the J end by 5 bases, with 20 bases between. CDR3 loop: CASSTSSGGRIYGYTF. Written as DNA, the CDR3 is TGTGCCAGTAGTACCTCCTCCGGGGGGCGCATTTATGGCTACACCTTC. Full variable domain (outside the CDR3, taken from reference TRBV19 and TRBJ1-2): DGGITQSPKYLFRKEGQNVTLSCEQNLNHDAMYWYRQDPGQGLRLIYYSQIVNDFQKGDIAEGYSVSREKKESFPLTVTSAQKNPTAFYLCASSTSSGGRIYGYTFGSGTRLTVV.

This clonotype was recorded only once. This rearrangement joins TRBV20-1 to TRBJ2-5, with D uncertain. Near its end, the DNA agrees better with TRBJ2-1, so the J call may be wrong. Germline assignment: CDR1 DFQATT and CDR2 SNEGSKA (reference sequence). The CDR3 length is 12 residues. CDR3 protein: CSAGVDGSEQFF. The CDR3, as DNA: TGCAGTGCTGGGGTTGATGGCAGTGAGCAGTTCTTC.

There are a few counts of this clonotype. The rearrangement uses TRBV12-3 or TRBV12-4 and TRBJ2-7; 14 bases are a match to TRBD2. The CDR3 has 17 residues. V was clipped by 4 bases and J by 0 bases; unmatched bases: 5. The CDR3: CASSWGTSGGSSYEQYF. The CDR3 DNA reads TGTGCCAGCAGTTGGGGGACTAGCGGGGGTAGCTCCTACGAGCAGTACTTC.

This clonotype was counted many times. The chain is built from TRBV5-8 and TRBJ1-2; no clear D. Trimming took off 4 bases at V and 6 bases at J, with 16 bases between the two ends. This CDR3 spans 14 amino acids. CDR1 and CDR2 (germline): SGHTS, YDEGEE. The CDR3 region is CASSVDPKLHGYTF. CDR3 coding DNA: TGTGCCAGCAGCGTTGACCCAAAGCTCCATGGCTACACCTTC.

This rearrangement joins TRBV11-2 to TRBJ2-6, with D possibly matching TRBD1 (5 bases). CDR1 is SGHAT and CDR2 is FQNNGV in the germline V gene. The CDR3 is made up of 16 amino acids. Trimming removed 5 bases at V and 10 bases at J, with 21 bases between. The CDR3 nucleotides read TGTGCCAGCAGCGAACGACTCGGGTCGCAGGGTAACGTCCTGACTTTC. This translates into CASSERLGSQGNVLTF.

This clonotype was found a few times. V gene TRBV28 combines with J gene TRBJ1-4; 10 positions match TRBD1. Germline V CDR1 and CDR2: MDHEN, SYDVKM. This CDR3 spans 14 amino acids. V was clipped by 7 bases and J by 8 bases; unmatched bases: 7. Here the CDR3 DNA reads TGTGCCAGCACCGCGGGACAGGGGCACGAAAAACTGTTTTTT. It translates to CASTAGQGHEKLFF.

As concerns this clonotype: The junction departs from germline at one end; a sequencing error may be responsible. CDR3 in DNA: TGCGCCAGCAGCTTGGTGGCTAGCGGGGGAGACAATGAGCAGTTCTTC. Residues: CASSLVASGGDNEQFF. The chain has TRBV7-3 and TRBJ2-7; 10 nucleotides match TRBD2. The closer fit of TRBJ2-1 to the DNA end suggests the J call may be wrong. Germline V gene lookup returns CDR1 SGHTA and CDR2 FQGTGA. The CDR3 totals 16 residues.

With respect to this clonotype: A read error is likely, as this CDR3 ends without the conserved phenylalanine or tryptophan. The limits of the CDR3 on the DNA are not certain, so only TCRdb's listed CDR3 is given. The chain combines TRBV9 with TRBJ2-6; the table calls TRBD1, which could not be checked here. Germline V CDR1 and CDR2: SGDLS, YYNGEE. The CDR3 is 8 amino acids in total, end residues counted. CDR3 protein: CASSKTGQ.

This clonotype showed up just once. Possible read error: a much larger clone is one base away. V and J are TRBV5-1 and TRBJ1-3; no reliable D call. The ends were cut back, 3 bases at V and 9 bases at J, with 13 bases in the middle. CDR3 size: 13 residues. Germline values: CDR1 SGHRS, CDR2 YFSETQ. The CDR3 sequence: CASSSGARSTIYF. The CDR3 DNA reads as TGCGCCAGCAGCTCAGGCGCTCGAAGCACCATATATTTT.

This clonotype was counted many times. V usage is TRBV6-1 and J usage is TRBJ2-7; D gene unclear. V was clipped by 8 bases and J by 3 bases, with 14 bases between them. Germline V gene sequence: CDR1 MNHNS, CDR2 SASEGT. This CDR3 has 13 residues. The CDR3 DNA is TGTGCCAGCGGAAAGCCTCTTTACTACGAGCAGTACTTC. Its protein product is CASGKPLYYEQYF.

As for this clonotype: One junction end does not reproduce the germline sequence, and a read error may be involved. V usage is TRBV2 and J usage is TRBJ2-5; no reliable D call. In germline, CDR1 is SNHLY, CDR2 FYNNEI. The CDR3 totals 12 residues. The CDR3 protein is CTSVGLKETQYF. In DNA form, the CDR3 reads TGTACCAGCGTCGGTTTGAAAGAGACCCAGTACTTC.

The V call is TRBV12-3 or TRBV12-4, the J call TRBJ1-4; D remains ambiguous. Trimming took 6 bases from V and 10 from J, leaving 21 bases between them. The CDR3 has 15 amino acids. The CDR3 spells CASSYGLAGGAKLFF. The CDR3, as DNA: TGTGCCAGCAGCTACGGACTAGCGGGAGGCGCAAAACTGTTTTTT.

This clonotype was recorded a few times. This chain joins TRBV28 and TRBJ2-7; the D is unclear. This CDR3 comprises 11 residues. Germline V lookup: CDR1 MDHEN, CDR2 SYDVKM. With 7 bases removed from V and 7 bases from J, the gap between germline ends came to 11 bases. The CDR3 sequence is CASKTLGEQYF. CDR3 nucleotides: TGTGCCAGCAAGACGCTGGGTGAGCAGTACTTC. Drawing the rest from reference TRBV28 and TRBJ2-7, the complete variable domain is DVKVTQSSRYLVKRTGEKVFLECVQDMDHENMFWYRQDPGLGLRLIYFSYDVKMKEKGDIPEGYSVSREKKERFSLILESASTNQTSMYLCASKTLGEQYFGPGTRLTVT.

Comments on this clonotype: A much larger clone is a single base away; this may be a read error. V usage is TRBV24-1 and J usage is TRBJ2-2; the D is unclear. The germline V gene has CDR1 KGHDR and CDR2 SFDVKD. This CDR3 region has 14 residues. CDR3 residues: CATSETFNIGELFF. As DNA, the CDR3 is TGTGCCACCAGTGAGACGTTTAACATCGGGGAGCTGTTTTTT.

The V gene is TRBV9, the J gene TRBJ1-1; 11 nucleotides align to TRBD1. V trimming: 7 bases; J trimming: 4 bases; junction bases outside the gene matches: 9. Germline V gene sequence: CDR1 SGDLS, CDR2 YYNGEE. CDR3 length: 15 amino acids. This CDR3 is CASSPGGTGGTEAFF. CDR3 in DNA: TGTGCCAGCTCACCGGGAGGGACAGGGGGCACTGAAGCTTTCTTT.